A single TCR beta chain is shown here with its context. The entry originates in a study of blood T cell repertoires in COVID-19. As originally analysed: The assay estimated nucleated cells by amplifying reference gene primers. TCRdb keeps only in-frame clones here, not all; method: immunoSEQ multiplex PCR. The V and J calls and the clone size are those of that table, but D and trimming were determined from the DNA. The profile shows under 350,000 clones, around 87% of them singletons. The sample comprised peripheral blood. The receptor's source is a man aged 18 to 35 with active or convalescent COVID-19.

For the CDR3, the DNA is TGTGCCAGCTCCCCCGGCCTAGACGAGCAGTACTTC. Translated, it gives CASSPGLDEQYF. The chain is built from TRBV18 and TRBJ2-7, with no clear D. V dropped 6 bases and J dropped 5 bases, with 11 bases sitting between them. CDR1 KGHSH and CDR2 LQKENI come from the germline V gene. CDR3 length equals 12 residues.